This TCR beta chain came from a study of patients and donors after allogeneic stem cell transplantation (dated by TCRdb to 2020 to 2021). Regarding this clonotype: Its antigen is unknown. Base qualities are not recorded, but no much larger clone differs from it by a single base.

The library was generated by RT-PCR. The sample was run on a NextSeq 550. The public reads were reanalyzed by TCRdb: fastp trimming at Q25, MiXCR alignment, in-frame beta chains only. Each entry merges the rows of one CDR3 protein and shows their most common DNA and genes. For this sample there are about a million distinct CDR3 sequences; about a sixth appear just once. The top ten clones comprise 5% to 7.5% of the sample. The CDR3 goes from the cysteine to the phenylalanine over 16 residues. Just CDR3 DNA is preserved here, 48 bases in frame from base 1. The specimen was blood, either unsorted or a sorted T cell fraction (not recorded which). The chain is assembled from TRBV21-1 and TRBJ2-3; the listed D gene, TRBD2, was not tested against the DNA. TRBV21-1 is deemed a pseudogene. The receptor comes from a human donor who was either an allogeneic HSCT recipient or a stem cell or donor lymphocyte infusion donor (not recorded which). It is not recorded whose cells these are; they may come from a transplant donor. The DNA sequence is TGTGCCAGCAGCAAGCTAGCGGGGGCCTTCACAGATACGCAGTATTTT. Translated, it gives CASSKLAGAFTDTQYF.